These T cell receptor beta chains were read from a single sample in a study of monozygotic twins with cystic fibrosis. Generated by immunoSEQ multiplex PCR, the TCRdb table keeps only in-frame clones and is missing some. The sample holds roughly 25,000 clones, approximately 96% seen once. What was sequenced was blood. These receptor sequences come from a girl aged 2-10 years with cystic fibrosis. Both conserved end residues are part of each CDR3. D genes are given only for firm matches. Some rows have no size entry. The others give once, few or many, or a class for an expanded clone.

NA	TRBV25-1	NA	TRBJ2-3	TGTGCCAGCAGTGAATTACGGGACAATCTTTCCGATACGCAGTATTTT	CASSELRDNLSDTQYF
TRBD2	TRBV6-5	NA	TRBJ2-1	TGTGCCAGCGGGTCGGGAGGGCAAGGAGGCGATGAGCAGTTCTTC	CASGSGGQGGDEQFF
TRBD2	TRBV11-2	NA	TRBJ2-3	TGTGCCAGCAGCCCCGGTAGCGGGAGGGCAGATACGCAGTATTTT	CASSPGSGRADTQYF
TRBD1	TRBV7-9	NA	TRBJ1-1	TGTGCCAGCAGCCCAGGACAGGGTGCTTACACTGAAGCTTTCTTT	CASSPGQGAYTEAFF
NA	TRBV7-9	NA	TRBJ1-4	TGTGCCAGCCGCGTCGCGGACGAAAAACTGTTTTTT	CASRVADEKLFF
NA	TRBV5-6	NA	TRBJ1-1	TGTGCCAGCAGCTCACCAAAGTCTGGGGATACTGAAGCTTTCTTT	CASSSPKSGDTEAFF
NA	TRBV5-1	NA	TRBJ1-4	TGCGCCAGCAGCCTGGGGGAAGCAACTAATGAAAAACTGTTTTTT	CASSLGEATNEKLFF
NA	TRBV7-3	NA	TRBJ2-7	TGTGCCAGCAGCTTATCTGCGGGCTCAAGCTACGAGCAGTACTTC	CASSLSAGSSYEQYF
TRBD1	TRBV5-5	NA	TRBJ2-1	TGTGCCAGCAGCTTGTACATCCCGGACAGGGTCGGCAATGAGCAGTTCTTC	CASSLYIPDRVGNEQFF
NA	TRBV5-4	once	TRBJ1-2	TGTGCCAGCAGCTTGGGGGGCATAGGTGGCTACACCTTC	CASSLGGIGGYTF
NA	TRBV11-3	NA	TRBJ2-1	TGTGCCAGCAGCCCTCGGGACGGGTACAATGAGCAGTTCTTC	CASSPRDGYNEQFF
TRBD1	TRBV27	NA	TRBJ2-3	TGTGCCAGCACTCTGCCCCAGGGGGACAGGCCCATCGAAGTCACAGATACGCAGTATTTT	CASTLPQGDRPIEVTDTQYF
TRBD1	TRBV28	NA	TRBJ2-7	TGTGCCAGCAACGCACTGACAGGGCCCTCCTACGAGCAGTACTTC	CASNALTGPSYEQYF
NA	TRBV4-3	NA	TRBJ1-4	TGCGCCAGCAGCCAAGGGGTGGGTAAGGATGAAAAACTGTTTTTT	CASSQGVGKDEKLFF
NA	TRBV4-1	NA	TRBJ2-7	TGCGCCAGCAGCCAAGATTGGGGTTTGAGGGAGCAGTACTTC	CASSQDWGLREQYF
NA	TRBV5-1	NA	TRBJ1-3	TGCGCCAGCAGCTTGGGCCAGGGAGCTGGAAACACCATATATTTT	CASSLGQGAGNTIYF
NA	TRBV28	NA	TRBJ1-1	TGTGCCAGCAGTTTACCCGGACGGGGGAACACTGAAGCTTTCTTT	CASSLPGRGNTEAFF
NA	TRBV7-2	NA	TRBJ2-7	TGTGCCAGCAGCAACAGAGGGGGGTCGTACGAGCAGTACTTC	CASSNRGGSYEQYF
TRBD2	TRBV18	NA	TRBJ2-5	TGTGCCAGCTCACGTCGGCGGGGGAAACGGGAGACCCAGTACTTC	CASSRRRGKRETQYF
NA	TRBV11-2	NA	TRBJ2-2	TGTGCCAGCAGCTTATTCCCCACGCAGACAATTAAGGAGCTGTTTTTT	CASSLFPTQTIKELFF
TRBD2	TRBV28	NA	TRBJ2-7	TGTGCCAGCAGTAGGACTAGCCGCGAGCAGTACTTC	CASSRTSREQYF
NA	TRBV10-3	NA	TRBJ1-2	TGTGCCATCAGAATAGAAGCTAACTATGGCTACACCTTC	CAIRIEANYGYTF
TRBD1	TRBV9	NA	TRBJ2-3	TGTGCCAGCAGCGTCGGAACGACAGGGTATACGCAGTATTTT	CASSVGTTGYTQYF
TRBD2	TRBV6-1	once	TRBJ2-2	TGTGCCAGCAGTCCCCAGACTAGCGGGACCGGGGAGCTGTTTTTT	CASSPQTSGTGELFF
TRBD1	TRBV19	NA	TRBJ2-7	TGTGCCAGTAGTTCACTCCCGGGACAGGGCTTCTACGAGCAGTACTTC	CASSSLPGQGFYEQYF
NA	TRBV7-9	NA	TRBJ1-6	TGTGCCAGCAGCCTCCACGACAACGAGGGGGGGTATTCACCCCTCCACTTT	CASSLHDNEGGYSPLHF
NA	TRBV6-1	once	TRBJ2-7	TGTGCCAGCTGGGGGGACAGTTGGACTTCCGAGCAGTACTTC	CASWGDSWTSEQYF
TRBD1	TRBV11-3	once	TRBJ1-2	TGTGCCAGCAGCTTGGAAAGACAGGGGGACGGCTACACCTTC	CASSLERQGDGYTF
TRBD2	TRBV5-4	NA	TRBJ2-3	TGTGCCAGCAGTTCCGGACTAGCGGGAGGCGGGGATACGCAGTATTTT	CASSSGLAGGGDTQYF
NA	TRBV14	NA	TRBJ2-1	TGTGCCAGCAGCCAAGAGCGAAGCAATGAGCAGTTCTTC	CASSQERSNEQFF
NA	TRBV27	NA	TRBJ1-1	TGTGCCAGCAGCTTCTACAGGGTCAGTACTGAAGCTTTCTTT	CASSFYRVSTEAFF
TRBD1	TRBV25-1	once	TRBJ1-4	TGTGCCAGCAGTGAATTGTTCAGGACAGGGGTTGAAAAACTGTTTTTT	CASSELFRTGVEKLFF
NA	TRBV19	NA	TRBJ2-7	TGTGCCAGTAGTATAAGGCAGGGGACCTACGAGCAGTACTTC	CASSIRQGTYEQYF
NA	TRBV6-1	NA	TRBJ2-7	TGTGCCAGTACCCGACCTAATCCCAGCGAGCAGTACTTC	CASTRPNPSEQYF
TRBD2	TRBV7-3	NA	TRBJ2-2	TGTGCCAGCAGCGATCCAAGCGGGAGTCACGGGGAGCTGTTTTTT	CASSDPSGSHGELFF